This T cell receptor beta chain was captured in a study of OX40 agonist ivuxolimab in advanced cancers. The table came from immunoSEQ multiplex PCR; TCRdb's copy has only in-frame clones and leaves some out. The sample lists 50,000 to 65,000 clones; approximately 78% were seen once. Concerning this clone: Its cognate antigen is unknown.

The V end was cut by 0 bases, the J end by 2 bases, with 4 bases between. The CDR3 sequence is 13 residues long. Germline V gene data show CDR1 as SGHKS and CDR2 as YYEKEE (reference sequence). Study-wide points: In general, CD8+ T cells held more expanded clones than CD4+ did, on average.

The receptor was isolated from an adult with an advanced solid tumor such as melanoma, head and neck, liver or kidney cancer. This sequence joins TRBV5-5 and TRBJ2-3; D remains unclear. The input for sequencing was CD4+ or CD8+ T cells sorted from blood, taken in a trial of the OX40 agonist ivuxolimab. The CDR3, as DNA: TGTGCCAGCAGCTTGGACTTCACAGATACGCAGTATTTT. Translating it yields CASSLDFTDTQYF.